The T cell receptor (beta chain) under discussion was sequenced for a study of shared clonotypes between healthy human individuals. The authors loaded roughly 200 ng DNA, 28,000 or so T cell genomes, into sorted-subset replicate PCRs. Sequenced by immunoSEQ multiplex PCR; TCRdb stores in-frame clones only, minus some. The sample records under 750,000 clones, approximately 77% being singletons. CDR3 length equals 14 residues. Trimming removed 6 bases from V and 3 bases from J; junction bases left unmatched: 4. In germline, CDR1 is KGHSH, CDR2 LQKENI. Negatively enriched CD4+ T cells were divided by CD45RA into naive and memory.

The sequence came from a young woman in good health. The material sequenced was memory CD4+ T cells sorted from blood. Subset indicated: CD45RA-negative fraction. The chain uses TRBV18 and TRBJ2-7, with 11 positions matching TRBD1. The CDR3: CASSEGTGGYEQYF. CDR3 nucleotide sequence: TGTGCCAGCTCGGAAGGGACAGGGGGCTACGAGCAGTACTTC.